This T cell receptor beta chain was observed in a study of molecular identifiers for immune sequencing clone quantification. Each CDR3 protein is one row after TCRdb ran MiXCR on the PCR reads. The table includes about half a million distinct CDR3 sequences, about a fifth detected once. In this sample, this clonotype turned up many times. The CDR3 has 16 amino acids. Trimming cost V 3 bases and J 2 bases; bases outside gene matches: 6. Germline lookup yields CDR1 LNHDA and CDR2 SQIVND (reference sequence). Sequencing used naive CD8+ T cells from blood, with Jurkat cell RNA spiked in. Noted subset: FACS-sorted CD8+CD4-CCR7+CD45RA+ naive T cells. V is TRBV19 and J is TRBJ1-5; 8 positions agree with TRBD1. This TCR was recovered from a human donor in good health. Some libraries in this study had Jurkat cell RNA spiked in. The CDR3 is CASSMGATGGNQPQHF. The CDR3 nucleotides are TGTGCCAGTAGTATGGGGGCGACAGGGGGCAATCAGCCCCAGCATTTT.